Listed below are T cell receptor beta chains from one sample, sequenced in a study of cytomegalovirus exposure and HLA in healthy donors. Libraries were prepared by immunoSEQ multiplex PCR; TCRdb keeps only in-frame clonotypes and omits some of them. The sample shows 200,000 to 250,000 clones, roughly 89% of them seen only once. Sequenced sample: PBMCs. The receptors derive from a woman in her late teens or twenties in good health and CMV-seronegative. The CDR3 runs from the conserved cysteine through the conserved F or W. A D gene is named only where the DNA matches it firmly. For some rows the clone size is stated as once, few or many, or as a class when expanded; others skip it.

clone_size	cdr3_length	d_call	v_call	j_call	cdr3_aa	cdr3_nt
NA	14	NA	TRBV5-6	TRBJ1-6	CASRPGSYNSPLHF	TGTGCCAGCCGCCCGGGCTCCTATAATTCACCCCTCCACTTT
NA	17	TRBD2	TRBV4-3	TRBJ2-2	CASSRLTSGGIAGELFF	TGCGCCAGCAGCCGGCTAACTAGCGGGGGGATTGCCGGGGAGCTGTTTTTT
NA	14	NA	TRBV7-8	TRBJ1-4	CASSVGQANEKLFF	TGTGCCAGCAGCGTCGGACAAGCTAATGAAAAACTGTTTTTT
NA	17	TRBD2	TRBV5-5	TRBJ2-4	CASSRMTSGIAKNIQYF	TGTGCCAGCAGCCGAATGACTAGCGGAATAGCCAAAAACATTCAGTACTTC
NA	16	NA	TRBV18	TRBJ2-4	CASSPLDFSDKNIQYF	TGTGCCAGCTCACCACTCGATTTTAGTGACAAAAACATTCAGTACTTC
NA	12	TRBD2	TRBV29-1	TRBJ2-5	CSAGLAEETQYF	TGCAGCGCCGGACTAGCGGAAGAGACCCAGTACTTC
NA	13	NA	TRBV30	TRBJ2-2	CAWSYRDGGELFF	TGTGCCTGGAGTTACAGGGATGGAGGGGAGCTGTTTTTT
NA	19	NA	TRBV7-8	TRBJ2-5	CASSLSRRQGRGPQETQYF	TGTGCCAGCAGCTTATCGAGGCGACAGGGGAGGGGGCCCCAAGAGACCCAGTACTTC
NA	14	NA	TRBV27	TRBJ2-7	CASSFEGGPYEQYF	TGTGCCAGCAGTTTCGAGGGGGGGCCCTACGAGCAGTACTTC
few	15	TRBD1	TRBV5-1	TRBJ2-7	CASSDRDRGLYEQYF	TGCGCCAGCAGCGACCGGGACAGGGGACTATACGAGCAGTACTTC
NA	12	NA	TRBV14	TRBJ2-3	CASSQDRGTQYF	TGTGCCAGCAGCCAAGATAGGGGTACGCAGTATTTT
NA	15	TRBD1	TRBV6-6	TRBJ1-5	CASSYSDRVGQPQHF	TGTGCCAGCAGTTACTCGGACAGGGTTGGCCAGCCCCAGCATTTT
NA	14	NA	TRBV29-1	TRBJ1-1	CSVKLGALNTEAFF	TGCAGCGTTAAATTGGGGGCACTGAACACTGAAGCTTTCTTT
NA	14	NA	TRBV5-5	TRBJ1-5	CASTPLDSNQPQHF	TGTGCCAGCACCCCTCTGGACAGTAATCAGCCCCAGCATTTT
NA	18	TRBD1	TRBV4-3	TRBJ1-2	CASSQISSGQGAKYGYTF	TGCGCCAGCAGCCAGATAAGCTCGGGACAGGGGGCGAAGTATGGCTACACCTTC
NA	13	NA	TRBV18	TRBJ2-5	CASSPSRVETQYF	TGTGCCAGCTCACCGAGCAGGGTGGAGACCCAGTACTTC
once	17	NA	TRBV5-4	TRBJ2-5	CASSLGSSRSVKETQYF	TGTGCCAGCAGCTTGGGGTCGTCTAGGTCGGTGAAAGAGACCCAGTACTTC
NA	13	NA	TRBV19	TRBJ2-7	CASSVGTSGEQYF	TGTGCCAGTAGTGTTGGTACCTCGGGGGAGCAGTACTTC
NA	16	TRBD2	TRBV10-3	TRBJ2-5	CAISPASGRGPTTQYF	TGTGCCATCAGCCCTGCTAGCGGGAGGGGGCCGACGACCCAGTACTTC
NA	14	NA	TRBV7-2	TRBJ1-5	CASSQGKGDQPQHF	TGTGCCAGCAGCCAGGGCAAAGGGGATCAGCCCCAGCATTTT
NA	16	TRBD2	TRBV4-2	TRBJ2-1	CASSRITSGGNNEQFF	TGTGCCAGCAGCCGGATCACTAGCGGGGGCAACAATGAGCAGTTCTTC
NA	15	NA	TRBV5-1	TRBJ2-3	CASSLGGPGTDTQYF	TGCGCCAGCAGCTTGGGTGGGCCAGGAACAGATACGCAGTATTTT
once	12	NA	TRBV29-1	TRBJ1-1	CSVEFRNTEAFF	TGCAGCGTTGAATTCCGGAACACTGAAGCTTTCTTT
NA	14	TRBD1	TRBV7-7	TRBJ2-2	CASGGQGSAGELFF	TGTGCCAGCGGAGGACAGGGGAGCGCCGGGGAGCTGTTTTTT
few	14	TRBD1	TRBV19	TRBJ2-7	CASSRTGGFYEQYF	TGTGCCAGTAGTAGGACAGGGGGCTTCTACGAGCAGTACTTC
once	16	NA	TRBV5-5	TRBJ2-7	CASSFPVGASVYEQYF	TGTGCCAGCAGCTTCCCTGTCGGAGCCTCAGTGTACGAGCAGTACTTC
NA	13	NA	TRBV9	TRBJ2-3	CASSLWPGDTQYF	TGTGCCAGCAGCCTGTGGCCCGGGGATACGCAGTATTTT
NA	16	TRBD2	TRBV9	TRBJ2-3	CASGVEGSGDTDTQYF	TGTGCCAGCGGGGTAGAAGGTAGCGGGGATACAGATACGCAGTATTTT
NA	13	TRBD1	TRBV6-5	TRBJ2-7	CASSRGQGYEQYF	TGTGCCAGCAGTAGGGGACAGGGTTACGAGCAGTACTTC
NA	16	NA	TRBV30	TRBJ2-2	CAWSPTPGGETGELFF	TGTGCCTGGAGTCCAACCCCGGGGGGCGAGACCGGGGAGCTGTTTTTT
few	15	TRBD2	TRBV9	TRBJ2-7	CASSPLAGRAYEQYF	TGTGCCAGCAGCCCCTTAGCGGGACGGGCTTATGAGCAGTACTTC
NA	13	NA	TRBV27	TRBJ1-2	CASSYRDNYGYTF	TGTGCCAGCAGTTACAGGGATAACTATGGCTACACCTTC
NA	17	TRBD2	TRBV4-3	TRBJ2-5	CASSQGGLAGGGETQYF	TGCGCCAGCAGCCAGGGGGGGCTAGCGGGGGGGGGAGAGACCCAGTACTTC
few	15	TRBD1	TRBV11-2	TRBJ1-1	CASSLDLTGRTEAFF	TGTGCCAGCAGCTTAGATCTGACAGGGCGCACTGAAGCTTTCTTT
NA	15	TRBD2	TRBV9	TRBJ2-3	CASSVGLAGADTQYF	TGTGCCAGCAGCGTTGGCCTAGCGGGAGCAGATACGCAGTATTTT
NA	14	TRBD1	TRBV19	TRBJ1-3	CASETGEAGNTIYF	TGTGCCAGTGAGACAGGGGAGGCTGGAAACACCATATATTTT
NA	15	TRBD2	TRBV27	TRBJ2-7	CASSFEAGGSYEQYF	TGTGCCAGCAGTTTCGAAGCGGGAGGTTCCTACGAGCAGTACTTC
NA	18	TRBD2	TRBV18	TRBJ2-7	CASSQGLAGAGADYEQYF	TGTGCCAGCTCACAGGGACTAGCGGGAGCGGGGGCCGACTACGAGCAGTACTTC
NA	11	TRBD1	TRBV20-1	TRBJ1-1	CSASSGQKTFF	TGCAGTGCTAGTTCGGGACAGAAGACTTTCTTT
few	13	TRBD1	TRBV7-9	TRBJ1-2	CASRATGGDGYTF	TGTGCCAGCAGAGCGACAGGGGGAGATGGCTACACCTTC
NA	18	TRBD2	TRBV5-1	TRBJ2-7	CASSSTSGGTIFSYEQYF	TGCGCCAGCAGCTCGACTAGCGGGGGGACTATATTCTCCTACGAGCAGTACTTC
NA	13	NA	TRBV16	TRBJ2-5	CASSQRQQETQYF	TGTGCCAGCAGCCAAAGACAGCAAGAGACCCAGTACTTC
NA	15	NA	TRBV19	TRBJ1-5	CASSIRGAANQPQHF	TGTGCCAGTAGTATTCGGGGGGCTGCCAATCAGCCCCAGCATTTT
NA	15	NA	TRBV5-6	TRBJ1-1	CASSSPKTGNTEAFF	TGTGCCAGCAGCTCACCTAAGACAGGGAACACTGAAGCTTTCTTT
once	16	TRBD2	TRBV19	TRBJ2-3	CASSMGLAGMADTQYF	TGTGCCAGTAGTATGGGACTAGCGGGGATGGCAGATACGCAGTATTTT
NA	13	NA	TRBV4-1	TRBJ1-4	CASRRQDNEKLFF	TGCGCCAGCCGCCGCCAGGATAATGAAAAACTGTTTTTT
NA	11	NA	TRBV13	TRBJ2-7	CASSLSHEQYF	TGTGCCAGCAGTCTTTCCCACGAGCAGTACTTC
NA	14	NA	TRBV7-9	TRBJ1-1	CASSLQGHLPEAFF	TGTGCCAGCAGTTTGCAGGGGCACCTTCCGGAAGCTTTCTTT
NA	14	NA	TRBV6-5	TRBJ2-7	CASSYTYPPYEQYF	TGTGCCAGCAGTTACACCTATCCCCCCTACGAGCAGTACTTC
once	16	TRBD1	TRBV18	TRBJ1-1	CASSPPGGSPNTEAFF	TGTGCCAGCTCACCTCCAGGGGGCAGCCCTAACACTGAAGCTTTCTTT
NA	12	NA	TRBV7-8	TRBJ2-1	CASSLAPREQFF	TGTGCCAGCAGCTTAGCTCCTCGTGAGCAGTTCTTC
NA	14	NA	TRBV15	TRBJ2-5	CATSRDIGRETQYF	TGTGCCACCAGCAGAGATATTGGCAGAGAGACCCAGTACTTC
NA	18	TRBD2	TRBV7-2	TRBJ2-5	CASTGARLAGGMKETQYF	TGTGCCAGCACGGGTGCAAGGCTAGCGGGAGGGATGAAAGAGACCCAGTACTTC
NA	14	NA	TRBV4-3	TRBJ1-3	CASSQVRSGNTIYF	TGCGCCAGCAGCCAAGTCAGGTCTGGAAACACCATATATTTT
NA	12	NA	TRBV30	TRBJ1-2	CAWETKRYGYTF	TGTGCCTGGGAAACTAAGCGCTATGGCTACACCTTC
NA	15	TRBD2	TRBV7-7	TRBJ2-1	CASSLGLAGVNEQFF	TGTGCCAGCAGCTTGGGACTAGCGGGAGTCAATGAGCAGTTCTTC
NA	15	TRBD1	TRBV4-2	TRBJ1-1	CASSPRQGENTEAFF	TGTGCCAGCAGCCCCAGACAGGGGGAGAACACTGAAGCTTTCTTT
NA	13	NA	TRBV18	TRBJ1-2	CASSPPIGAGYTF	TGTGCCAGCTCACCACCGATAGGGGCTGGCTACACCTTC